These 30 T cell receptor beta chains originate from one sample sequenced in a study of cytomegalovirus exposure and HLA in healthy donors. The PCR was carried out with 60 Vbeta primers and 13 Jbeta primers. Sequencing was performed with immunoSEQ multiplex PCR; in TCRdb, only in-frame clones are kept and a portion is missing. The sample has hundreds of thousands of clones, around 88% seen once; the top ten hold roughly 1%. Source material: PBMCs. The receptor set was obtained from a woman aged 18-35 years in good health and CMV-seronegative.

The V call is TRBV29-1, the J call TRBJ2-7; TRBD2 matches 8 bases. V trimming: 4 bases; J trimming: 0 bases; junction bases outside the gene matches: 2. This CDR3 contains 13 residues. Per germline, CDR1 SQVTM and CDR2 ANQGSEA. Written as DNA, the CDR3 is TGCAGCGTTGGGAGCGGGAGCTCCTACGAGCAGTACTTC. Its protein is CSVGSGSSYEQYF.

About this clone itself: Within the sample, other DNA sequences also encode this same CDR3. This chain uses TRBV9 with TRBJ2-1; the match to TRBD1 covers 9 bases. CDR1 is SGDLS and CDR2 is YYNGEE in the germline V gene. J lost 2 bases, V lost 4 bases, and 10 bases had no gene match. CDR3 size: 17 residues. CDR3 bases: TGTGCCAGCAGCCCCCCCGTGAACAGGGGGCCCTACAATGAGCAGTTCTTC. Translation: CASSPPVNRGPYNEQFF.

This chain uses TRBV10-3 with TRBJ1-2; TRBD1 is a possible D gene (6 bases). Trimming stripped 3 bases from V and 2 bases from J, with 7 bases between. This CDR3 region has 13 residues. Germline CDR1 ENHRY, CDR2 SYGVKD. CDR3 sequence (DNA): TGTGCCATCAGTGAAGACAGGAACTATGGCTACACCTTC. Protein: CAISEDRNYGYTF.

J is TRBJ1-1 and V is TRBV19, with 11 nucleotides matching TRBD1. The CDR3 runs 15 residues. V lost 4 bases to trimming and J lost 4 bases; unmatched junction nucleotides: 5. Germline V gives CDR1 LNHDA, CDR2 SQIVND (reference sequence). CDR3 nucleotides: TGTGCCAGTAGTACGACCGGGACAGGGGGCACTGAAGCTTTCTTT. This encodes CASSTTGTGGTEAFF.

The V and J genes are TRBV10-2 and TRBJ2-7, with D uncertain. The CDR3 is made up of 11 amino acids. Trimming pared 2 bases from V and 7 bases from J, leaving 6 bases between. In germline, CDR1 is WSHSY, CDR2 SAAADI. CDR3: CASSEVYEQYF. In DNA form, the CDR3 reads TGCGCCAGCAGTGAGGTGTATGAGCAGTACTTC.

The V and J genes are TRBV5-1 and TRBJ2-4; TRBD2 might be the D (6 bases). There are 17 residues in the CDR3. CDR1 and CDR2 from the germline V gene are SGHRS and YFSETQ. Trimming pared 4 bases from V and 8 bases from J, leaving 25 bases between. CDR3 sequence reads: CASSPPLRAEEGYIQYF. CDR3 coding DNA: TGCGCCAGCAGCCCGCCCCTGAGAGCGGAGGAGGGGTACATTCAGTACTTC.

This rearrangement joins TRBV7-7 to TRBJ2-7, with unresolved D. CDR3 length equals 14 residues. Trimming removed 5 bases from V and 0 bases from J, with 11 bases in between. Germline assignment: CDR1 SSHAT and CDR2 FNYEAQ (reference sequence). This chain's CDR3 is CASSPRVSSYEQYF. The CDR3 nucleotides read TGTGCCAGCAGCCCCCGTGTTAGCTCCTACGAGCAGTACTTC.

The J gene is TRBJ1-3, the V gene TRBV15; D not certain. This CDR3 contains 16 residues. Germline V gene lookup returns CDR1 LNHNV and CDR2 YYDKDF (reference sequence). The ends were cut back, 5 bases at V and 8 bases at J, with 22 bases in the middle. The CDR3: CATSGRLGVGGDTIYF. In DNA, the CDR3 is TGTGCCACCAGCGGGCGACTGGGTGTTGGAGGCGACACCATATATTTT.

This clone was detected once. The V and J genes are TRBV6-5 and TRBJ2-7; possible D gene TRBD2, 6 bases. In germline, CDR1 is MNHEY, CDR2 SVGAGI. V was clipped by 5 bases and J by 3 bases, with 14 bases between them. This CDR3 has 14 amino acids. CDR3: CASSQGDLNYEQYF. CDR3 nucleotides: TGTGCCAGCAGTCAAGGGGACTTGAACTACGAGCAGTACTTC.

The chain recombines TRBV19 with TRBJ2-5; possible D gene TRBD1, 5 bases. With the DNA end fitting TRBJ2-7 better, the J assignment may be wrong. From germline, CDR1 is LNHDA and CDR2 SQIVND (reference sequence). The CDR3 sequence is 15 residues long. CDR3: CASSIEGLGPYEQYF. The DNA of the CDR3 is TGTGCCAGTAGTATAGAGGGGCTAGGGCCCTACGAGCAGTACTTC.

The chain links TRBV10-1 to TRBJ2-2; no clear D. From germline, CDR1 is WNHNN and CDR2 SYGVQD (reference sequence). V was cut by 3 bases and J by 1 base, with 6 bases left in between. The CDR3 is 14 residues long. CDR3: CASSENRNTGELFF. The CDR3 DNA is TGCGCCAGCAGTGAAAACAGGAACACCGGGGAGCTGTTTTTT.

The chain couples TRBV7-9 to TRBJ2-2; 11 bases are shared with TRBD2. This CDR3 comprises 15 residues. V lost 7 bases and J lost 6; bases outside the gene matches: 7. Germline V gives CDR1 SEHNR, CDR2 FQNEAQ (reference sequence). In DNA form, the CDR3 reads TGTGCCAGCACCAATAGCGGGAGGGTCTCCGGGGAGCTGTTTTTT. Protein sequence: CASTNSGRVSGELFF.

CDR3: CASSLGAGVSQETQYF. In nucleotides, the CDR3 is TGTGCCAGCAGCTTGGGGGCGGGGGTATCCCAAGAGACCCAGTACTTC. The chain uses TRBV5-8 and TRBJ2-5, with 7 bases identical to TRBD2. Losses at the gene ends were 0 bases for V and 1 base for J; bases not matched to a gene: 6. This CDR3 contains 16 residues. The germline gives CDR1 SGHTS, CDR2 YDEGEE.

The chain links TRBV2 to TRBJ2-2; 12 bases align to TRBD2. There are 17 residues in the CDR3. Germline-derived CDR1 and CDR2 are SNHLY and FYNNEI. V dropped 4 bases and J dropped 2; count of bases not matched to a gene: 5. The CDR3: CASSGPSGRANTGELFF. As DNA, the CDR3 is TGTGCCAGCAGTGGGCCTAGCGGGAGGGCTAACACCGGGGAGCTGTTTTTT.

The rearrangement joins TRBV2 to TRBJ1-2, with TRBD1 as a possible D gene (6 bases). The CDR3 totals 14 residues. Per the germline V gene, CDR1 is SNHLY and CDR2 is FYNNEI. V shed 1 base and J shed 11 bases, with 17 bases lying between them. CDR3 DNA sequence: TGTGCCAGCAGTGAAGAGGGCCAGGGGTCCTCTTACACCTTC. It codes for CASSEEGQGSSYTF.

The rearrangement links TRBV5-1 to TRBJ2-5; 8 nucleotides agree with TRBD2. Judging by the DNA end, TRBJ2-7 fits better; the J call may be wrong. Germline lookup yields CDR1 SGHRS and CDR2 YFSETQ. The CDR3 is 15 amino acids. The CDR3: CASSLGAGEPNEQYF. CDR3 nucleotides: TGCGCCAGCAGCTTGGGAGCGGGAGAACCCAACGAGCAGTACTTC.

The chain carries TRBV19 and TRBJ1-2; possible D gene TRBD1, 6 bases. The V gene lost 0 bases and the J gene lost 5 bases, with 19 bases spanning the gap. Germline V gene sequence: CDR1 LNHDA, CDR2 SQIVND (reference sequence). This CDR3 spans 17 amino acids. The CDR3 region is CASSIDVSRGARYGYTF. The DNA of the CDR3 is TGTGCCAGTAGTATAGATGTAAGCAGGGGCGCGAGATATGGCTACACCTTC.

This clone has only one observation. J is TRBJ1-1 and V is TRBV25-1; TRBD1 is a possible D gene (6 bases). Germline lookup yields CDR1 MGHDK and CDR2 SYGVNS. V was trimmed by 1 base and J by 10 bases, leaving 13 bases between them. This CDR3 has 13 amino acids. CDR3 sequence (DNA): TGTGCCAGCAGTGAATTAGGGGGGGTTCGAGCTTTCTTT. Encoded protein: CASSELGGVRAFF.

V is TRBV5-4 and J is TRBJ2-7; D not certain. The CDR3 length is 13 residues. V was trimmed by 0 bases and J by 2 bases, leaving 6 bases between them. The germline gives CDR1 SGHNT, CDR2 YYREEE (reference sequence). The DNA for the CDR3 is TGTGCCAGCAGCTTGGACAAAGCCTACGAGCAGTACTTC. Its translation: CASSLDKAYEQYF.

J is TRBJ2-1 and V is TRBV4-3; weak D call: TRBD1 (5 bases). V lost 1 base to trimming and J lost 8 bases, with 15 bases between them. CDR3 length: 15 residues. CDR1 and CDR2 from the germline V gene are LGHNA and YSLEER. CDR3 residues: CASSQVSGPTDEQFF. The CDR3 DNA follows: TGCGCCAGCAGCCAAGTCAGTGGGCCGACAGATGAGCAGTTCTTC.

The chain recombines TRBV11-2 with TRBJ1-4; 9 bases map to TRBD1. The CDR3 spans 15 residues. V lost 0 bases and J lost 11; bases outside the gene matches: 7. Germline V gene data show CDR1 as SGHAT and CDR2 as FQNNGV. This CDR3 is CASSLDRGTGSKLFF. CDR3 sequence (DNA): TGTGCCAGCAGCTTAGATAGGGGGACAGGGTCGAAACTGTTTTTT.

The chain joins TRBV5-1 to TRBJ1-6; possibly TRBD1 for D (6 bases). V lost 0 bases and J 8 bases, leaving 12 bases between the germline ends. The germline CDR1 and CDR2 sequences are SGHRS and YFSETQ. The CDR3 is made up of 15 amino acids. CDR3 bases: TGCGCCAGCAGCTTGGTGGACAGCCGTGATTCACCCCTCCACTTT. Residues: CASSLVDSRDSPLHF.

About this clone: Other DNA sequences of this sample code for an identical CDR3. The chain joins TRBV5-1 to TRBJ2-3, with D unresolved. The CDR3 consists of 12 residues. Germline-derived CDR1 and CDR2 are SGHRS and YFSETQ. Deletions cut 0 bases from V and 6 bases from J, with 5 bases between. The CDR3 spells CASSLARDTQYF. DNA for the CDR3: TGCGCCAGCAGCTTGGCGCGGGATACGCAGTATTTT.

The chain employs TRBV7-9 and TRBJ2-5; 8 bases fit TRBD2. Germline V gives CDR1 SEHNR, CDR2 FQNEAQ (reference sequence). This CDR3 has 15 residues. Trimming at V came to 4 bases and at J to 0 bases, leaving 4 bases not matched to a gene. This CDR3 reads CASSSGTRDQETQYF. For the CDR3, the DNA is TGTGCCAGCAGCTCAGGGACTAGGGACCAAGAGACCCAGTACTTC.

CDR3 DNA: TGTGCCAGCAGTTCGACAGGGATTCAGCCCCAGCATTTT. Protein: CASSSTGIQPQHF. The gene calls are TRBV2 and TRBJ1-5, with 7 bases fitting TRBD1. The CDR3 is made up of 13 amino acids. V lost 5 bases to trimming and J lost 6 bases; unmatched junction nucleotides: 4. The V gene's germline CDR1 is SNHLY and CDR2 FYNNEI.

The J gene is TRBJ1-6, the V gene TRBV18; a weak D match, TRBD1 (6 bases). The CDR3 is 20 residues long. CDR1 and CDR2 from the germline V gene are KGHSH and LQKENI. Trimming took 3 bases from V and 5 from J, leaving 26 bases between them. The chain's CDR3 is CASSPPGLSQGAANNSPLHF. CDR3 sequence (DNA): TGTGCCAGCTCACCTCCAGGGCTTTCACAGGGTGCCGCGAATAATTCACCCCTCCACTTT.

For the CDR3, the DNA is TGCGCCAGCAGCTTGAGGTTGGGAGGGCCCTACGAGCAGTACTTC. Its protein product is CASSLRLGGPYEQYF. The chain employs TRBV5-1 and TRBJ2-7; TRBD2 matches 7 bases. The junction had 6 bases not matched to a gene; V was cut back by 1 base and J by 2 bases. The germline CDR1 and CDR2 sequences are SGHRS and YFSETQ. This CDR3 comprises 15 residues.

The V gene is TRBV11-2, the J gene TRBJ1-2; D perhaps matches TRBD1 (5 bases). The CDR3 totals 16 residues. The ends were cut back, 0 bases at V and 2 bases at J, with 13 bases in the middle. Germline CDR1 SGHAT, CDR2 FQNNGV. Written as DNA, the CDR3 is TGTGCCAGCAGCTTAGAGGGGCGTGCAGGGAACTATGGCTACACCTTC. Translation gives CASSLEGRAGNYGYTF.

This clone was recorded only once. The chain carries TRBV5-8 and TRBJ2-1; D perhaps matches TRBD2 (5 bases). V lost 4 bases and J lost 6, with 8 bases in between. The germline CDR1 and CDR2 sequences are SGHTS and YDEGEE. There are 12 residues in the CDR3. Here the CDR3 DNA reads TGTGCCAGCAGCCTGCGGGTCAATGAGCAGTTCTTC. Encoded protein: CASSLRVNEQFF. Complete variable domain (other parts from reference TRBV5-8 and TRBJ2-1): EAGVTQSPTHLIKTRGQQATLRCSPISGHTSVYWYQQALGLGLQFLLWYDEGEERNRGNFPPRFSGRQFPNYSSELNVNALELEDSALYLCASSLRVNEQFFGPGTRLTVL.

J is TRBJ1-2 and V is TRBV7-2; 9 positions agree with TRBD1. Germline V gene sequence: CDR1 SGHTA, CDR2 FQGNSA. V shed 4 bases, J shed 4 bases, and the junction held 10 bases outside the gene matches. CDR3 length equals 16 residues. CDR3 residues: CASSSSRDRVGYGYTF. Written as DNA, the CDR3 is TGTGCCAGCAGCTCATCCCGGGACAGGGTAGGCTATGGCTACACCTTC.